The present entry profiles one T cell receptor (beta chain) with its context. The data were obtained in a study of blood T cell repertoires in COVID-19. Study summary: In each case, the material was cDNA or gDNA derived from T cells, B-cell-depleted T cells, or PBMCs.

Per germline, CDR1 MNHEY and CDR2 SMNVEV (reference sequence). The CDR3 is 12 residues long. The ends were cut back, 8 bases at V and 1 base at J, with 8 bases in the middle. Using immunoSEQ multiplex PCR, the repertoire was profiled, and TCRdb retains in-frame clones only, with some absent. This table has hundreds of thousands of clones, around 87% appearing once. Participants reported their clinical history, and cohort assignment relied on those reports. Among Cohort 3 donors, those recovered had two negative PCRs, clearance, or symptom resolution. The rearrangement uses TRBV27 and TRBJ1-1; D is unclear. The TCR comes from a woman in her forties or fifties who had recovered from COVID-19. The sample was PBMCs or T cells enriched from blood (not recorded which). CDR3: CASELWNTEAFF. The CDR3 nucleotides read TGTGCCAGCGAGCTATGGAACACTGAAGCTTTCTTT.